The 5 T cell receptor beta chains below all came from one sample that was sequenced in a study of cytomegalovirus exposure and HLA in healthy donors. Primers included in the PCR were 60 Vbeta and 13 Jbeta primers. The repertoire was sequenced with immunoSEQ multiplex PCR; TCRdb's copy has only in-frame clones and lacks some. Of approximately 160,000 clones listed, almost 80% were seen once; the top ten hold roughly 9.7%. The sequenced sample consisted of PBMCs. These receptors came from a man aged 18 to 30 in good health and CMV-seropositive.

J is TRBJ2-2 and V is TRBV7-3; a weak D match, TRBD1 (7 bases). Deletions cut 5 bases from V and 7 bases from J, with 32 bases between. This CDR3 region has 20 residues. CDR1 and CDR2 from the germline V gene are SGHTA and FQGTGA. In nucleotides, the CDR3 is TGTGCCAGCAGCCTCCCATTAAATCGGGGGACAGCACGAACAGGCGGGGAGCTGTTTTTT. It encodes CASSLPLNRGTARTGGELFF.

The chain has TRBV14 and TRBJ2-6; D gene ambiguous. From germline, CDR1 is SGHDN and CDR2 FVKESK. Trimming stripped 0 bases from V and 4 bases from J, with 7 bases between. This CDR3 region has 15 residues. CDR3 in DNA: TGTGCCAGCAGCCAAGATTGGCCCGGGGCCAACGTCCTGACTTTC. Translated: CASSQDWPGANVLTF.

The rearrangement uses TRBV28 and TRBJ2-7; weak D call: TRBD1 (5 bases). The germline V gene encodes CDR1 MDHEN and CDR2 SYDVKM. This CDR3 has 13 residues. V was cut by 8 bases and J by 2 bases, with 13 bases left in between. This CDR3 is CASRGHTAYEQYF. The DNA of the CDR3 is TGTGCCAGCCGAGGACACACAGCCTACGAGCAGTACTTC.

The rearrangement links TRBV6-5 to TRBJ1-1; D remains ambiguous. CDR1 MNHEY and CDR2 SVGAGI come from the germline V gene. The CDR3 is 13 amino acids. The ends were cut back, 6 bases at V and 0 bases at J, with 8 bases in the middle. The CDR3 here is CASSPSVNTEAFF. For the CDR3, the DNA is TGTGCCAGCAGCCCATCAGTGAACACTGAAGCTTTCTTT.

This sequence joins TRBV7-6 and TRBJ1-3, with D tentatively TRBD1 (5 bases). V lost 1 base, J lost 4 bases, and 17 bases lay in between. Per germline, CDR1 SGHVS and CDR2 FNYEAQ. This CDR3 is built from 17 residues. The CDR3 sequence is CASSLEAQGFFGNTIYF. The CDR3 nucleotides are TGTGCCAGCAGCTTAGAGGCTCAGGGATTCTTCGGAAACACCATATATTTT. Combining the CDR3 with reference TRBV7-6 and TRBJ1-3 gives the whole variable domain GAGVSQSPRYKVTKRGQDVALRCDPISGHVSLYWYRQALGQGPEFLTYFNYEAQQDKSGLPNDRFSAERPEGSISTLTIQRTEQRDSAMYRCASSLEAQGFFGNTIYFGEGSWLTVV.